The 13 T cell receptor beta chains below come from one sample, sequenced in a study of shared clonotypes between healthy human individuals. Libraries were prepared by immunoSEQ multiplex PCR; TCRdb keeps only in-frame clonotypes and omits some of them. The sample has some 1.5 million clones; 98% are singletons. Sequencing was carried out using naive CD4+ T cells sorted from blood. The subset: CD45RA+ positively selected. The receptors stem from a man between 25 and 39 years old in good health.

V usage is TRBV5-1 and J usage is TRBJ2-5; 16 bases line up with TRBD2. CDR1 and CDR2 from the germline V gene are SGHRS and YFSETQ. The CDR3 is 16 residues long. V was clipped by 4 bases and J by 5 bases; unmatched bases: 5. CDR3 nucleotides: TGCGCCAGCAGCGTGGGACTAGCGGGAGGGTTGGAGACCCAGTACTTC. Encoded protein: CASSVGLAGGLETQYF.

The V gene is TRBV9, the J gene TRBJ2-1, with 14 bases fitting TRBD2. J gave up 0 bases and V 4 bases, and 12 bases lay outside the gene matches. CDR3 length equals 20 residues. Germline V CDR1 and CDR2: SGDLS, YYNGEE. CDR3 sequence reads: CASSTPGLAGGPSSYNEQFF. In nucleotides, the CDR3 is TGTGCCAGCAGCACCCCCGGACTAGCGGGAGGCCCGAGCTCCTACAATGAGCAGTTCTTC.

The V call is TRBV9, the J call TRBJ2-5; 8 nucleotides agree with TRBD1. The CDR3 is 15 residues long. J lost 3 bases, V lost 4 bases, and 8 bases had no gene match. CDR1 and CDR2 (germline): SGDLS, YYNGEE. CDR3 amino acids: CASSRGDRTEETQYF. CDR3 nucleotides: TGTGCCAGCAGCAGAGGGGACAGGACCGAAGAGACCCAGTACTTC.

The V gene is TRBV5-1, the J gene TRBJ2-7; D is perhaps TRBD2 (5 bases). V lost 0 bases to trimming and J lost 2 bases, with 27 bases between them. CDR3 length: 20 amino acids. Germline-derived CDR1 and CDR2 are SGHRS and YFSETQ. CDR3 loop: CASSLASRVNYKLGTYEQYF. The CDR3 coding sequence is TGCGCCAGCAGCTTGGCCAGTCGGGTAAACTATAAACTAGGTACCTACGAGCAGTACTTC.

This chain connects TRBV7-8 to TRBJ1-4; a possible D gene is TRBD1 (5 bases). Germline CDR1 and CDR2: SGHVS and FQNEAQ. Deletions cut 1 base from V and 4 bases from J, with 10 bases between. There are 15 residues in the CDR3. The CDR3 bases are TGTGCCAGCAGCTTAGTAATAGGGGTTAATGAAAAACTGTTTTTT. Its protein is CASSLVIGVNEKLFF.

The rearrangement joins TRBV18 to TRBJ2-1, with 11 bases matching TRBD2. From germline, CDR1 is KGHSH and CDR2 LQKENI. CDR3 length: 18 amino acids. J lost 5 bases, V lost 6 bases, and 15 bases had no gene match. The CDR3 bases are TGTGCCAGCTCCCCTCAGGGTCTAGCGGGAGGCCTCAACAATGAGCAGTTCTTC. It translates to CASSPQGLAGGLNNEQFF. The whole variable domain, filled in from reference TRBV18 and TRBJ2-1, reads NAGVMQNPRHLVRRRGQEARLRCSPMKGHSHVYWYRQLPEEGLKFMVYLQKENIIDESGMPKERFSAEFPKEGPSILRIQQVVRGDSAAYFCASSPQGLAGGLNNEQFFGPGTRLTVL.

The chain couples TRBV11-2 to TRBJ1-4; D not certain. Germline-derived CDR1 and CDR2 are SGHAT and FQNNGV. V was shortened by 1 base and J by 0 bases, with 15 bases between the two germline ends. This CDR3 spans 18 amino acids. CDR3 amino acids: CASSLVWGVGATNEKLFF. The CDR3 nucleotides are TGTGCCAGCAGCTTAGTTTGGGGAGTGGGAGCAACTAATGAAAAACTGTTTTTT.

V is TRBV9 and J is TRBJ2-1; D possibly corresponds to TRBD2 (7 bases). Germline values: CDR1 SGDLS, CDR2 YYNGEE. This CDR3 has 15 amino acids. V dropped 4 bases and J dropped 3 bases, with 14 bases sitting between them. The CDR3 DNA is TGTGCCAGCAGCCCTCAAGGGGGGGGCTACAATGAGCAGTTCTTC. This sequence encodes CASSPQGGGYNEQFF.

J is TRBJ2-3 and V is TRBV7-2; the D gene is possibly TRBD2 (6 bases). There are 13 residues in the CDR3. Trimming cost V 0 bases and J 6 bases, with 7 bases left between them. Germline V gene sequence: CDR1 SGHTA, CDR2 FQGNSA. This CDR3 is CASSLARDDTQYF. In DNA form, the CDR3 reads TGTGCCAGCAGCTTAGCGCGGGACGATACGCAGTATTTT.

This chain links TRBV9 with TRBJ2-1, with TRBD2 identical over 8 bases. With 4 bases clipped from V and 2 bases from J, the junction kept 5 bases outside the gene matches. This CDR3 has 15 residues. The germline gives CDR1 SGDLS, CDR2 YYNGEE. Here the CDR3 DNA reads TGTGCCAGCAGCTTCAGCGGGAGTACCTACAATGAGCAGTTCTTC. Amino acid sequence: CASSFSGSTYNEQFF.

The chain couples TRBV5-1 to TRBJ2-7; 8 nucleotides match TRBD1. The CDR3 sequence is 17 residues long. Germline V CDR1 and CDR2: SGHRS, YFSETQ. V lost 0 bases and J lost 3; bases outside the gene matches: 11. CDR3 region: CASSLARWGQDFYEQYF. In DNA, the CDR3 is TGCGCCAGCAGCTTGGCCAGGTGGGGACAGGACTTCTACGAGCAGTACTTC.

The rearrangement joins TRBV7-8 to TRBJ1-2; 7 bases agree with TRBD1. Per germline, CDR1 SGHVS and CDR2 FQNEAQ. This CDR3 region has 15 residues. The V gene end was trimmed by 1 base and the J gene end by 4 bases; junction bases not matched to a gene: 6. CDR3: CASSLGGTESYGYTF. The CDR3 DNA reads TGTGCCAGCAGCTTAGGGGGGACAGAGAGCTATGGCTACACCTTC.

The chain uses TRBV30 and TRBJ1-5, with TRBD1 matching 9 bases. Germline trimming cut 2 bases from V and 2 bases from J; bases unmatched to any gene: 7. The CDR3 extends over 16 amino acids. CDR1 and CDR2 from the germline V gene are GTSNPN and SVGIG (reference sequence). The CDR3 reads CAWSFNRGPGNQPQHF. CDR3 sequence (DNA): TGTGCCTGGAGTTTTAACAGGGGGCCGGGCAATCAGCCCCAGCATTTT.